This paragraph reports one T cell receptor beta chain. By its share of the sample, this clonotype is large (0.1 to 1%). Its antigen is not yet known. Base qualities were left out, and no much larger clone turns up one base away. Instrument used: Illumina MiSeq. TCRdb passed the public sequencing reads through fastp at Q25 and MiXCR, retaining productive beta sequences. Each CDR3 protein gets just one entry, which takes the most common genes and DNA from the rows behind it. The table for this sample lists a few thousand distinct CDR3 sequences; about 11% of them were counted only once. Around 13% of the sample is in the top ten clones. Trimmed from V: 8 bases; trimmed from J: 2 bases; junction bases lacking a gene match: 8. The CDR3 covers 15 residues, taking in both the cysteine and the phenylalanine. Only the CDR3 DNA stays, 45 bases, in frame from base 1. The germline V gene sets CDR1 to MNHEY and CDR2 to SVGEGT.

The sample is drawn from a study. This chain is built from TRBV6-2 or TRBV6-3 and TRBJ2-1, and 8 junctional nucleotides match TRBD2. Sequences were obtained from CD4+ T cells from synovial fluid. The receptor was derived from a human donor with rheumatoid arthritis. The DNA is TGTGCCAGCCTAATAAGCGGGAGCGCCTACAATGAGCAGTTCTTC. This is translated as CASLISGSAYNEQFF.